These 8 T cell receptor beta chains were all obtained from the same sample, sequenced in a study of T cells after yellow fever vaccination. TCRdb passed the 5' RACE reads through MiXCR, listing each CDR3 protein once. The table has around 300,000 distinct CDR3 sequences, 3.5% to 4.5% seen once. The material sequenced was PBMCs, taken 15 days after the yellow fever booster vaccination. Receptor source: a man between 18 and 35 years old who received the YFV17D yellow fever vaccine.

The rearrangement uses TRBV29-1 and TRBJ2-3; D uncertain. The ends were cut back, 1 base at V and 0 bases at J, with 5 bases in the middle. There are 13 residues in the CDR3. From germline, CDR1 is SQVTM and CDR2 ANQGSEA. The CDR3 protein is CSVEGLSTDTQYF. The CDR3, as DNA: TGCAGCGTTGAAGGTCTTAGCACAGATACGCAGTATTTT.

This clonotype appeared a few times. For the CDR3, the DNA is TGCAGTGCTAGCGGTCTTAGCGGGGGGTCAGATACGCAGTATTTT. It encodes CSASGLSGGSDTQYF. The rearrangement links TRBV20-1 to TRBJ2-3; 10 nucleotides align to TRBD2. The CDR3 is 15 residues long. Germline lookup yields CDR1 DFQATT and CDR2 SNEGSKA (reference sequence). The V segment lost 3 bases and the J segment 4 bases; nucleotides outside the gene matches: 7.

This clonotype has only a few counts. V gene TRBV7-9 combines with J gene TRBJ1-2; 7 bases line up with TRBD1. The ends lost 1 base at V and 3 bases at J; junction bases unmatched: 2. This CDR3 comprises 14 residues. CDR1 is SEHNR and CDR2 is FQNEAQ in the germline V gene (reference sequence). The CDR3 here is CASSLVDRDYGYTF. The CDR3 DNA sequence: TGTGCCAGCAGCTTAGTTGACAGGGACTATGGCTACACCTTC. Complete variable domain (other parts from reference TRBV7-9 and TRBJ1-2): DTGVSQNPRHKITKRGQNVTFRCDPISEHNRLYWYRQTLGQGPEFLTYFQNEAQLEKSRLLSDRFSAERPKGSFSTLEIQRTEQGDSAMYLCASSLVDRDYGYTFGSGTRLTVV.

This clonotype was seen many times. The chain is built from TRBV18 and TRBJ2-5; D is unclear. The germline V gene has CDR1 KGHSH and CDR2 LQKENI. With 4 bases removed from V and 5 bases from J, the gap between germline ends came to 11 bases. This CDR3 contains 13 residues. DNA of the CDR3: TGTGCCAGCTCACTCTTCGGCAAGGAGACCCAGTACTTC. It codes for CASSLFGKETQYF.

In this sample, this clonotype turned up many times. This rearrangement joins TRBV7-2 to TRBJ2-3; D is uncertain. Germline lookup yields CDR1 SGHTA and CDR2 FQGNSA. The CDR3 is 12 amino acids. The V end was cut by 5 bases, the J end by 2 bases, with 5 bases between. The CDR3 here is CASSPVTDTQYF. CDR3 in DNA: TGTGCCAGCAGCCCCGTCACAGATACGCAGTATTTT.

This clonotype has at least ten counts. The chain links TRBV12-3 or TRBV12-4 to TRBJ1-2; no firm D call. This CDR3 has 11 amino acids. Trimming stripped 6 bases from V and 7 bases from J, with 9 bases between. This CDR3 reads CASRLGSGYTF. The DNA for the CDR3 is TGTGCCAGCAGGCTGGGTAGTGGCTACACCTTC.

This clonotype showed up many times. This chain links TRBV5-1 with TRBJ1-4; no firm D call. The CDR3 runs to 12 residues. Germline loops: CDR1 SGHRS, CDR2 YFSETQ. The V and J ends lost 3 bases and 4 bases respectively, with 4 bases between them. The CDR3 loop reads CASSWSNEKLFF. In DNA form, the CDR3 reads TGCGCCAGCAGCTGGAGTAATGAAAAACTGTTTTTT.

A few counts support this clonotype. The chain couples TRBV12-3 or TRBV12-4 to TRBJ1-2; the D is unclear. Trimming removed 3 bases from V and 3 bases from J, with 26 bases in between. The CDR3 covers 19 residues. CDR3 nucleotide sequence: TGTGCCAGCAGTTTTTTTTTTTCTCCGGTGCCGGAGTCGGACTATGGCTACACCTTC. Its translation: CASSFFFSPVPESDYGYTF.